This TCR beta chain was sequenced in a study of monozygotic twins with inflammatory bowel disease. Study outcomes and limitations: The analysis yielded no support for one strong signal or clonotype associated with IBD.

The germline gives CDR1 MNHNS, CDR2 SASEGT. CDR3 size: 15 residues. TCRdb reworked the 5' RACE reads into one entry per CDR3 protein, no DNA. The table lists a few hundred thousand distinct CDR3 sequences, with roughly 1.7% in the top ten. About this clonotype: Its target is unknown.

Phlebotomy per donor yielded a single 2.5 ml blood sample. This clonotype was obtained from a human donor with ulcerative colitis or Crohn's disease, or a healthy co-twin of an affected twin (not recorded which). The sample comprised blood. The V and J genes are TRBV6-1 and TRBJ2-3; the D call of TRBD1 rests on TCRdb alone, since no DNA is present to check it. The CDR3: CASSPGTGITDTQYF.